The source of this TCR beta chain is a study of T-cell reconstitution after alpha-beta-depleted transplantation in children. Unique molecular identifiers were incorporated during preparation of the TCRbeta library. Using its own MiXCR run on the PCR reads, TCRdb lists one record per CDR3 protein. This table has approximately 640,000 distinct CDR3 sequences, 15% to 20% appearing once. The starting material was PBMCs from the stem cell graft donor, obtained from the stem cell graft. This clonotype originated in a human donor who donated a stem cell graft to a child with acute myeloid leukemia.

The CDR3 region is CASSLPDRGTNTEAFF. CDR3 DNA sequence: TGTGCCAGCAGTTTACCTGACCGCGGGACGAACACTGAAGCTTTCTTT. This chain connects TRBV6-5 to TRBJ1-1, with D tentatively TRBD1 (5 bases). Germline V CDR1 and CDR2: MNHEY, SVGAGI. The V end was cut by 4 bases, the J end by 1 base, with 16 bases between. The CDR3 length is 16 residues.